The clone carrying this T cell receptor beta chain came up a few times. These data originate in a study of T cells after yellow fever vaccination. The wider study: The authors prepared low-cell-number fractions using SMART-Seq v4 Ultra Low Input.

One entry per CDR3 protein, called by TCRdb with MiXCR from the 5' RACE reads. In the table there are some 600,000 distinct CDR3 sequences, about a sixth of which are singletons. V dropped 0 bases and J dropped 1 base, with 4 bases sitting between them. The CDR3 extends over 13 amino acids. Germline values: CDR1 MNHNY, CDR2 SVGAGI (reference sequence). Sequences were derived from PBMCs, sampled 4 to 6 days after the first yellow fever vaccination. V is TRBV6-6 and J is TRBJ2-7; D remains unclear. The receptor was isolated from a man aged 18 to 35 who received the YFV17D yellow fever vaccine. This chain's CDR3 is CASSYSGSYEQYV. The CDR3 nucleotides are TGTGCCAGCAGTTACTCGGGGTCCTACGAGCAGTACGTC.